Each of the 15 T cell receptor beta chains below was sequenced from the same sample in a study of siplizumab effects on memory and regulatory T cells. Clones were sequenced by immunoSEQ multiplex PCR, and TCRdb holds only the in-frame ones, with some missing. There are about 100,000 clones in the sample; about 94% occur only once, and roughly 1.3% lies in the top ten. Specimen: non-Treg CD4+ T cells sorted from blood. The receptors derive from a human donor in good health.

The CDR3 DNA follows: TGCGCCAGCAGCTTACAGGGAACTCATGGAGATACGCAGTATTTT. It yields the protein CASSLQGTHGDTQYF. The chain links TRBV5-1 to TRBJ2-3, with D maybe TRBD1 (6 bases). The germline V gene has CDR1 SGHRS and CDR2 YFSETQ. Trimming removed 2 bases at V and 5 bases at J, with 15 bases between. The CDR3 is made up of 15 amino acids. Full variable domain (remainder filled in from reference TRBV5-1 and TRBJ2-3): KAGVTQTPRYLIKTRGQQVTLSCSPISGHRSVSWYQQTPGQGLQFLFEYFSETQRNKGNFPGRFSGRQFSNSRSEMNVSTLELGDSALYLCASSLQGTHGDTQYFGPGTRLTVL.

This clone was counted a single time. The rearrangement uses TRBV5-1 and TRBJ2-7, with D unclear. V lost 1 base to trimming and J lost 6 bases, with 8 bases between them. CDR1 is SGHRS and CDR2 is YFSETQ in the germline V gene. The CDR3 has 12 amino acids. The chain's CDR3 is CASSLPSPEQYF. CDR3 DNA: TGCGCCAGCAGCTTGCCGTCGCCCGAGCAGTACTTC.

The chain combines TRBV19 with TRBJ2-7; no definite D call. The CDR3 runs 15 residues. Germline loops: CDR1 LNHDA, CDR2 SQIVND (reference sequence). V lost 5 bases, J lost 5 bases, and 19 bases lay in between. CDR3 residues: CASSPGSGWANEQYF. CDR3 in DNA: TGTGCCAGTAGTCCGGGCTCAGGCTGGGCAAACGAGCAGTACTTC.

The V gene is TRBV27, the J gene TRBJ1-5; 12 positions agree with TRBD1. V lost 3 bases and J lost 6; bases outside the gene matches: 6. The V gene's germline CDR1 is MNHEY and CDR2 SMNVEV (reference sequence). This CDR3 has 16 residues. The CDR3, as DNA: TGTGCCAGCAGTTTGGGGACAGGGGGCGTCATTCAGCCCCAGCATTTT. This codes for CASSLGTGGVIQPQHF.

The V call is TRBV18, the J call TRBJ2-7; D may be TRBD2 (5 bases). Germline V gene sequence: CDR1 KGHSH, CDR2 LQKENI. The ends were cut back, 3 bases at V and 1 base at J, with 13 bases in the middle. CDR3 size: 15 residues. CDR3 sequence reads: CASSPEEAASYEQYF. Written as DNA, the CDR3 is TGTGCCAGCTCACCCGAGGAGGCGGCTTCCTACGAGCAGTACTTC.

The gene calls are TRBV10-2 and TRBJ2-1, with D uncertain. The CDR3 runs to 14 residues. CDR1 is WSHSY and CDR2 is SAAADI in the germline V gene. Trimming took 8 bases from V and 0 from J, leaving 11 bases between them. The CDR3 reads CASRLESSYNEQFF. The CDR3 DNA follows: TGCGCCAGCCGTTTGGAGAGCTCCTACAATGAGCAGTTCTTC.

V usage is TRBV7-9 and J usage is TRBJ1-1; D unresolved. The CDR3 has 15 residues. Trimming left V 5 bases short and J 2 bases short, with 15 bases between. The V gene's germline CDR1 is SEHNR and CDR2 FQNEAQ (reference sequence). CDR3 in amino acids: CASSPRTKPNTEAFF. The CDR3, as DNA: TGTGCCAGCAGCCCGAGGACGAAACCTAACACTGAAGCTTTCTTT.

This rearrangement joins TRBV27 to TRBJ1-2, with 8 positions matching TRBD1. Germline V CDR1 and CDR2: MNHEY, SMNVEV (reference sequence). There are 13 residues in the CDR3. J gave up 8 bases and V 7 bases, and 9 bases lay outside the gene matches. CDR3 region: CASTPGTGRGYTF. The CDR3 region has the DNA TGTGCCAGCACCCCCGGGACAGGTCGCGGCTACACCTTC.

The rearrangement joins TRBV19 to TRBJ1-5, with TRBD1 identical over 7 bases. CDR3 length equals 14 residues. V lost 6 bases to trimming and J lost 3 bases; unmatched junction nucleotides: 5. Looked up from germline, CDR1 is LNHDA and CDR2 is SQIVND (reference sequence). This CDR3 is CASSRTGYNQPQHF. CDR3 sequence (DNA): TGTGCCAGTAGCCGGACAGGTTACAATCAGCCCCAGCATTTT.

This clone was counted once. The J gene is TRBJ2-1, the V gene TRBV7-9, with TRBD2 identical over 8 bases. The CDR3 runs to 16 residues. CDR1 SEHNR and CDR2 FQNEAQ come from the germline V gene (reference sequence). J gave up 11 bases and V 3 bases, and 15 bases lay outside the gene matches. The CDR3, as DNA: TGTGCCAGCAGCTTTGCGGCGGGAGGTAGCCCCTCAAAGCAGTTCTTC. Its protein product is CASSFAAGGSPSKQFF.

The CDR3 loop is CAWRIQGASNEKLFF. The CDR3 bases are TGTGCCTGGAGGATACAGGGGGCGTCTAATGAAAAACTGTTTTTT. The chain is built from TRBV30 and TRBJ1-4, with 9 bases that match TRBD1. Trimming cost V 3 bases and J 3 bases; bases outside gene matches: 5. Germline CDR1 reads GTSNPN; CDR2 reads SVGIG (reference sequence). The CDR3 length is 15 residues.

The rearrangement joins TRBV6-5 to TRBJ2-7; D is perhaps TRBD2 (6 bases). The germline V gene has CDR1 MNHEY and CDR2 SVGAGI. The CDR3 has 12 residues. V gave up 6 bases and J gave up 3 bases, with 9 bases separating them. The CDR3 loop is CASRDYSYEQYF. The CDR3 nucleotides read TGTGCCAGCAGGGACTATAGCTACGAGCAGTACTTC.

J is TRBJ2-2 and V is TRBV6-6, with TRBD1 as a possible D gene (5 bases). Trimming pared 6 bases from V and 1 base from J, leaving 12 bases between. The germline V gene encodes CDR1 MNHNY and CDR2 SVGAGI (reference sequence). This CDR3 spans 15 amino acids. CDR3 in DNA: TGTGCCAGCAGGATGGACAACCTGAACACCGGGGAGCTGTTTTTT. Translated: CASRMDNLNTGELFF.

This chain connects TRBV14 to TRBJ1-1; 10 positions agree with TRBD1. The V segment lost 8 bases and the J segment 4 bases; nucleotides outside the gene matches: 4. This CDR3 region has 13 residues. Per the germline V gene, CDR1 is SGHDN and CDR2 is FVKESK. The CDR3 DNA follows: TGTGCCAGCGGAGGACAGGGGGGCACTGAAGCTTTCTTT. Translating gives CASGGQGGTEAFF.

This chain joins TRBV11-2 and TRBJ2-7; 7 positions match TRBD1. The CDR3 spans 18 residues. Germline V gene data show CDR1 as SGHAT and CDR2 as FQNNGV. Trimming at V came to 5 bases and at J to 3 bases, leaving 19 bases not matched to a gene. Written as DNA, the CDR3 is TGTGCCAGCAGCCTAAAGACAGGGACCCTTATCTTAGGCTACGAGCAGTACTTC. The encoded protein is CASSLKTGTLILGYEQYF.